This section outlines one T cell receptor beta chain sequence together with its context. Its antigen is unknown. It has no much larger one-base neighbor in the sample; base qualities were not kept. This sample is part of a study of control samples from healthy donors and cancer patients (dated by TCRdb to 2020 to 2021). The method behind the library was the immunoSEQ multiplex PCR assay. TCRdb took this table from immuneACCESS and kept in-frame rearrangements with V and J called. Such tables lack part of the clones; where checked against another copy, unresolved V genes explain under half of the gap, and the rest is unexplained. In all, the sample holds 30,000 or so clones, and roughly 94% of those were seen once. The ten largest clones capture about 7% of the sample. CDR1 and CDR2 (MGHRA, YSYEKL) derive from the germline V gene. From its cysteine to its phenylalanine, the CDR3 spans 13 amino acids. Only the CDR3 DNA is retained, 39 bases long and in frame from the first base. V was cut back by 1 base and J by 7 bases, leaving a gap of 5 bases between them.

The specimen was blood. This receptor chain uses TRBV4-1 and TRBJ1-6; no D gene can be assigned with confidence. This TCR came from a man in his sixties in good health. The CDR3 protein: CASSQGINSPLHF. The DNA sequence is given as TGCGCCAGCAGCCAAGGGATCAATTCACCCCTCCACTTT.